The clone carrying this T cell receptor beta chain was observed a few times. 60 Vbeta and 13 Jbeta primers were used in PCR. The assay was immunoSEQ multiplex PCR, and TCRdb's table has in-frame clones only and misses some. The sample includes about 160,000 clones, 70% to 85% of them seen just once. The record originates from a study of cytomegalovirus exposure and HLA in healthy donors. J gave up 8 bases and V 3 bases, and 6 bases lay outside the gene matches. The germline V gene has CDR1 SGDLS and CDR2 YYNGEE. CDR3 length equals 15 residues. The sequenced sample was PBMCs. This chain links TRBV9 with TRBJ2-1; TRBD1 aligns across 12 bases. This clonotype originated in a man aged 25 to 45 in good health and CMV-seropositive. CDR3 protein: CASSAGDRGRDEQFF. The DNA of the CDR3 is TGTGCCAGCAGCGCCGGGGACAGGGGGCGTGATGAGCAGTTCTTC.